The 10 T cell receptor beta chains given below trace back to one sample, sequenced in a study of graft-versus-host responses after intestinal transplantation. Generated by immunoSEQ multiplex PCR, the TCRdb table keeps only in-frame clones and is missing some. The sample shows 9,100 or so clones, around nine tenths of them seen only once. The sample here was PBMCs, taken roughly 46 days after intestinal transplant. These receptors were collected from a human patient who received an intestinal transplant, so some T cells may come from the graft donor.

The V call is TRBV19, the J call TRBJ1-1; 8 bases fit TRBD1. This CDR3 region has 17 residues. The germline V gene has CDR1 LNHDA and CDR2 SQIVND (reference sequence). V shed 1 base and J 1 base; nucleotides not matched to a gene: 8. The DNA of the CDR3 is TGTGCCAGTAGTATAGTGGGGACAGGAGCCCCGAACACTGAAGCTTTCTTT. Translating it yields CASSIVGTGAPNTEAFF.

The chain uses TRBV6-5 and TRBJ2-5; either TRBD1 or TRBD2 may supply D (5 bases each). The CDR3 loop spans 15 amino acids. The V end was cut by 6 bases, the J end by 0 bases, with 14 bases between. Per germline, CDR1 MNHEY and CDR2 SVGAGI. As DNA, the CDR3 is TGTGCCAGCAGCCTCCGGGACGGTTACCAAGAGACCCAGTACTTC. The encoded protein is CASSLRDGYQETQYF.

V gene TRBV19 combines with J gene TRBJ2-1, with D unresolved. The CDR3 contains 14 residues. Trimming removed 7 bases from V and 6 bases from J, with 16 bases in between. Germline CDR1 is LNHDA and CDR2 is SQIVND (reference sequence). CDR3 in amino acids: CASTPFLESNEQFF. CDR3 coding DNA: TGTGCCAGTACTCCATTTCTCGAGTCCAATGAGCAGTTCTTC. Supplemented by reference TRBV19 and TRBJ2-1, the full variable domain reads DGGITQSPKYLFRKEGQNVTLSCEQNLNHDAMYWYRQDPGQGLRLIYYSQIVNDFQKGDIAEGYSVSREKKESFPLTVTSAQKNPTAFYLCASTPFLESNEQFFGPGTRLTVL.

CDR3 loop: CAISESTQSNEQFF. The CDR3 region has the DNA TGTGCCATCAGTGAGTCAACCCAATCCAATGAGCAGTTCTTC. The chain combines TRBV10-3 with TRBJ2-1; D ambiguous. CDR3 length: 14 residues. The V and J ends lost 0 bases and 6 bases respectively, with 9 bases between them. Germline CDR1 ENHRY, CDR2 SYGVKD.

CDR3: CASRGSSYEQYF. For the CDR3, the DNA is TGTGCCAGCAGGGGTAGCTCCTACGAGCAGTACTTC. The chain has TRBV5-6 and TRBJ2-7; no clear D gene. CDR3 length: 12 residues. Trimming shortened V by 5 bases and J by 0 bases, and 6 bases separated the two germline ends. Germline loops: CDR1 SGHDT, CDR2 YYEEEE.

The V and J genes are TRBV29-1 and TRBJ1-2, with unresolved D. There are 14 residues in the CDR3. The germline V gene has CDR1 SQVTM and CDR2 ANQGSEA. V was shortened by 0 bases and J by 1 base, with 9 bases between the two germline ends. The DNA of the CDR3 is TGCAGCGTTGAAGAGTTAAGCCTTAACTATGGCTACACCTTC. Its translation is CSVEELSLNYGYTF.

The V call is TRBV1, the J call TRBJ2-2; TRBD1, the table's D call, was not compared with the DNA. TRBV1 is designated a pseudogene. The CDR3 is 16 amino acids. The CDR3 loop is CTSSQMGQVRNRGAVF. The DNA of the CDR3 is TGCACCAGCAGCCAAATGGGACAGGTTAGGAACCGGGGAGCTGTTTTT.

The chain combines TRBV6-5 with TRBJ2-7; 9 bases fit TRBD1. J lost 4 bases, V lost 5 bases, and 9 bases had no gene match. This CDR3 contains 15 residues. Per the germline V gene, CDR1 is MNHEY and CDR2 is SVGAGI. Written as DNA, the CDR3 is TGTGCCAGCAGTCCTCCGTCGGACAGGGGTTACGAGCAGTACTTC. Protein product: CASSPPSDRGYEQYF.

This clone was counted a single time. This chain's CDR3 is CASSDMTGLINQPQHF. The CDR3 DNA follows: TGTGCCAGCAGTGATATGACGGGACTGATCAATCAGCCCCAGCATTTT. V and J are TRBV6-1 and TRBJ1-5, with TRBD1 as a possible D gene (5 bases). Trimming cost V 3 bases and J 3 bases, with 15 bases left between them. Looked up from germline, CDR1 is MNHNS and CDR2 is SASEGT. The CDR3 totals 16 residues.

V usage is TRBV10-1 and J usage is TRBJ2-2; D could derive from TRBD1 or TRBD2 (6 bases each). V was shortened by 3 bases and J by 3 bases, with 14 bases between the two germline ends. This CDR3 has 16 residues. Germline CDR1 WNHNN, CDR2 SYGVQD (reference sequence). CDR3 loop: CASSDFGRGDTGELFF. CDR3 nucleotides: TGCGCCAGCAGTGATTTTGGTAGGGGGGACACCGGGGAGCTGTTTTTT.